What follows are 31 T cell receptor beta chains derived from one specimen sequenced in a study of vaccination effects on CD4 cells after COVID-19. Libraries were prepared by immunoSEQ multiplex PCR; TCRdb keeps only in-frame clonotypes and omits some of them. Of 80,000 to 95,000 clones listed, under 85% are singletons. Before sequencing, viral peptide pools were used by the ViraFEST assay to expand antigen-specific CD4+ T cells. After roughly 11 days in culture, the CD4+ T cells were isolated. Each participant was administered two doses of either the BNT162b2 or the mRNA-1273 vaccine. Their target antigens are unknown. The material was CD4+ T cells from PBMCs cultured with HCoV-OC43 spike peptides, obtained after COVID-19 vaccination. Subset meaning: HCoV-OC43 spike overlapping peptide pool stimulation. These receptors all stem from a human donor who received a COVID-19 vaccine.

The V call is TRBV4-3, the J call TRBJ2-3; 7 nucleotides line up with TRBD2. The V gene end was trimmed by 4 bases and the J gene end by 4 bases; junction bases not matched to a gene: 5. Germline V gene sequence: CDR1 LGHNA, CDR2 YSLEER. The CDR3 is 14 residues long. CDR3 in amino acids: CASSLGGNADTQYF. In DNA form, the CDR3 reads TGCGCCAGCAGCCTCGGGGGGAACGCAGATACGCAGTATTTT.

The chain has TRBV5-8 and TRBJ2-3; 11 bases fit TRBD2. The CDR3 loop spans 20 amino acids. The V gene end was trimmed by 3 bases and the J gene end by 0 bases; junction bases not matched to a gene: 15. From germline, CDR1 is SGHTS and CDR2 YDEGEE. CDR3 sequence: CASSSDGTSGGLTSTDTQYF. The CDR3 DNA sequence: TGTGCCAGCAGCTCAGACGGGACTAGCGGAGGCTTGACTAGCACAGATACGCAGTATTTT. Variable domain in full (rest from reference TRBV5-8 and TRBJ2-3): EAGVTQSPTHLIKTRGQQATLRCSPISGHTSVYWYQQALGLGLQFLLWYDEGEERNRGNFPPRFSGRQFPNYSSELNVNALELEDSALYLCASSSDGTSGGLTSTDTQYFGPGTRLTVL.

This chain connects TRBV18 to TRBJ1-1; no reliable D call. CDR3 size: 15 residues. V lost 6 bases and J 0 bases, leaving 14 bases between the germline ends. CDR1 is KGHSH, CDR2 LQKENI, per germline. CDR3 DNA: TGTGCCAGCTCGCGTGGGGTCCCACTGAACACTGAAGCTTTCTTT. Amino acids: CASSRGVPLNTEAFF.

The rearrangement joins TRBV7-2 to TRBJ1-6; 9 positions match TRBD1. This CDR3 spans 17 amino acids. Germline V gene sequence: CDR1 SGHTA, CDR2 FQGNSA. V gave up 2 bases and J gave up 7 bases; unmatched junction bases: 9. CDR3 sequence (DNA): TGTGCCAGCAGCTTACGTACCTGGGACAGGGTGAATTCACCCCTCCACTTT. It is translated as CASSLRTWDRVNSPLHF. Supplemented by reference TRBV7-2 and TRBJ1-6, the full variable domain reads GAGVSQSPSNKVTEKGKDVELRCDPISGHTALYWYRQSLGQGLEFLIYFQGNSAPDKSGLPSDRFSAERTGGSVSTLTIQRTQQEDSAVYLCASSLRTWDRVNSPLHFGNGTRLTVT.

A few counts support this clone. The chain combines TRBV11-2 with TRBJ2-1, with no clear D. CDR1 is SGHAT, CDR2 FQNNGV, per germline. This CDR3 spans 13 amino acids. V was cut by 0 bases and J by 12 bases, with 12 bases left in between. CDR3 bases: TGTGCCAGCAGCTTAGACCTGTCTTCAACGCAGTTCTTC. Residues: CASSLDLSSTQFF.

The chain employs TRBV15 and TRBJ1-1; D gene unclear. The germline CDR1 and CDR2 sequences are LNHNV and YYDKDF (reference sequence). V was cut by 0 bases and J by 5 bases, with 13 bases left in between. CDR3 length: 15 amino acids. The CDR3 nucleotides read TGTGCCACCAGCAGAGATGTACGGCCCCCTACTGAAGCTTTCTTT. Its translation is CATSRDVRPPTEAFF.

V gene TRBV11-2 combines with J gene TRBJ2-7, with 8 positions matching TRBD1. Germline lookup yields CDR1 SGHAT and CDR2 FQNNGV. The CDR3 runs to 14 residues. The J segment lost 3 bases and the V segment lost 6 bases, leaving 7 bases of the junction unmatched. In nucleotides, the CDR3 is TGTGCCAGCAGATCGACAGGGGAGCTCTACGAGCAGTACGTC. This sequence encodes CASRSTGELYEQYV.

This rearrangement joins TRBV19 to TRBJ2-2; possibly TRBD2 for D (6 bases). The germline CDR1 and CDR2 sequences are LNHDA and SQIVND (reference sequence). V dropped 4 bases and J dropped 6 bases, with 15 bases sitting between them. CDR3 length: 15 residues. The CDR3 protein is CASSRDGGKPGELFF. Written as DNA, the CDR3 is TGTGCCAGTAGTAGGGACGGGGGTAAACCCGGGGAGCTGTTTTTT.

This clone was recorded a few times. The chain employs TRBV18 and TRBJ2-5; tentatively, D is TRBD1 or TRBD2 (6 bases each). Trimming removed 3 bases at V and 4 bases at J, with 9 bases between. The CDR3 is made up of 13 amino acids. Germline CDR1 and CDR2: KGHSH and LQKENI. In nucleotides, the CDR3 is TGTGCCAGCTCACCGGAGGGGGGAGAGACCCAGTACTTC. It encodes CASSPEGGETQYF. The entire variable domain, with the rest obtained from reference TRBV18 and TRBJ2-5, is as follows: NAGVMQNPRHLVRRRGQEARLRCSPMKGHSHVYWYRQLPEEGLKFMVYLQKENIIDESGMPKERFSAEFPKEGPSILRIQQVVRGDSAAYFCASSPEGGETQYFGPGTRLLVL.

The CDR3 here is CASSLTEMNTGELFF. The CDR3, as DNA: TGTGCCAGCAGTTTAACGGAAATGAACACCGGGGAGCTGTTTTTT. J is TRBJ2-2 and V is TRBV27; no definite D call. Germline CDR1 is MNHEY and CDR2 is SMNVEV (reference sequence). The CDR3 is 15 residues long. V lost 2 bases to trimming and J lost 1 base, with 8 bases between them.

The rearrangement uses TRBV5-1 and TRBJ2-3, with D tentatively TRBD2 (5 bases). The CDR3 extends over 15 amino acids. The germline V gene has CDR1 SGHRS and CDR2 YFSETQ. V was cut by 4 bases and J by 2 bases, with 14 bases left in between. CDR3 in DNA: TGCGCCAGCAGCCAGGACTGGACTTTCACAGATACGCAGTATTTT. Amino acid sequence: CASSQDWTFTDTQYF.

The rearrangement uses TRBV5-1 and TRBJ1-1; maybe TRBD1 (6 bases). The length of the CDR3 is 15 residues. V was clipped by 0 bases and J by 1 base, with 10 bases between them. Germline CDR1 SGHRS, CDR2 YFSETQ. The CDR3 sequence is CASSLGRGQNTEAFF. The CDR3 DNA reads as TGCGCCAGCAGCTTGGGCAGGGGACAGAACACTGAAGCTTTCTTT.

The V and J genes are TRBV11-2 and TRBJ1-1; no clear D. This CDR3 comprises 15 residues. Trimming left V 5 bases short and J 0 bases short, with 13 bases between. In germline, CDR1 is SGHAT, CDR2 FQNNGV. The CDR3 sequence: CASSTIRFMNTEAFF. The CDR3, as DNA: TGTGCCAGCAGCACCATAAGGTTCATGAACACTGAAGCTTTCTTT.

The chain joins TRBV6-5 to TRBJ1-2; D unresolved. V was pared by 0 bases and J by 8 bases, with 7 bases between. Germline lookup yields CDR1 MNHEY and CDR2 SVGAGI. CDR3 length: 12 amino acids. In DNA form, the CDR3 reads TGTGCCAGCAGTTACTCAGGGCGCGGCTACACCTTC. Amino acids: CASSYSGRGYTF.

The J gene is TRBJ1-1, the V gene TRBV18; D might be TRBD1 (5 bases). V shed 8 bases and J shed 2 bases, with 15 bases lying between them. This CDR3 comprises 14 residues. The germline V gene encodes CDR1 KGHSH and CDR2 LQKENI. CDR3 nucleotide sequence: TGTGCCAGCCAATACCAGGGTCGAAACACTGAAGCTTTCTTT. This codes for CASQYQGRNTEAFF.

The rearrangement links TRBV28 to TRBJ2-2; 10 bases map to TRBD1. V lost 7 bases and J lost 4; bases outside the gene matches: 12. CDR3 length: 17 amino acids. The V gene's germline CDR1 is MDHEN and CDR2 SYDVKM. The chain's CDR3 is CASTPQRGQGTTGELFF. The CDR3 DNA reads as TGTGCCAGCACCCCACAGCGGGGACAGGGGACCACCGGGGAGCTGTTTTTT.

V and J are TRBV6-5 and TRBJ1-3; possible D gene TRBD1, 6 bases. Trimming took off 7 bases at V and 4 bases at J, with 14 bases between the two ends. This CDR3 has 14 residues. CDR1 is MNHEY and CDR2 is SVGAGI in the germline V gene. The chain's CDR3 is CASISTGRGNTIYF. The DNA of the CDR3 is TGTGCCAGCATTAGTACAGGGCGAGGAAACACCATATATTTT.

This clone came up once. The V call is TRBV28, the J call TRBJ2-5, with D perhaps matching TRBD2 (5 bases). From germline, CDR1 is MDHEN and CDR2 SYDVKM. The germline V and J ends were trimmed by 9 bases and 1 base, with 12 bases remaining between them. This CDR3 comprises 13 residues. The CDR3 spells CARFPDCQETQYF. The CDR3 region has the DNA TGTGCCAGATTCCCGGACTGCCAAGAGACCCAGTACTTC.

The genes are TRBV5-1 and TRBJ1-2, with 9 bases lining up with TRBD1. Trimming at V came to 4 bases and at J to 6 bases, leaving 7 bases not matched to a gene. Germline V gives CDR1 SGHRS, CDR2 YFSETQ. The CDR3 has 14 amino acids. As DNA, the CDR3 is TGCGCCAGCAGCGGGGGACAGGGTGGTGATGGCTACACCTTC. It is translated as CASSGGQGGDGYTF.

This CDR3 reads CASSEDRVSPYEQYV. The CDR3 region has the DNA TGTGCCAGCAGCGAAGACAGGGTATCGCCCTACGAGCAGTACGTC. The gene calls are TRBV2 and TRBJ2-7; 7 bases agree with TRBD1. Germline CDR1 is SNHLY and CDR2 is FYNNEI. This CDR3 has 15 amino acids.

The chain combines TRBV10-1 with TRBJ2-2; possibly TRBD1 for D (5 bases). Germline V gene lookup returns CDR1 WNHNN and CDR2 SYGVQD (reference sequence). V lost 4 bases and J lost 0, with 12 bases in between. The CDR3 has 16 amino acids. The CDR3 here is CASSVGQGTNTGELFF. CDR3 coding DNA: TGCGCCAGCAGTGTAGGTCAGGGAACGAACACCGGGGAGCTGTTTTTT.

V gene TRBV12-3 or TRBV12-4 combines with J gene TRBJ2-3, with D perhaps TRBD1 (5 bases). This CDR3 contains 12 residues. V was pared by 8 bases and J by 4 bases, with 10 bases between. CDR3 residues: CASGASSDTQYF. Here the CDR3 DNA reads TGTGCCAGCGGGGCATCATCAGATACGCAGTATTTT.

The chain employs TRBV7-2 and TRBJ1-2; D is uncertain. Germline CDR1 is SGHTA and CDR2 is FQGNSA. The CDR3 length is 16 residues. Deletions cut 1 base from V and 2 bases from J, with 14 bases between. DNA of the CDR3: TGTGCCAGCAGCTTAGTTCCGACGGAACTAAACTATGGCTACACCTTC. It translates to CASSLVPTELNYGYTF.

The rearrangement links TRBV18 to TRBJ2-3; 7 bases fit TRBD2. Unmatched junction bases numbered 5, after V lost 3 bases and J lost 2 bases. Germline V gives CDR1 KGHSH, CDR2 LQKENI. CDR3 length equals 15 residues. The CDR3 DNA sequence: TGTGCCAGCTCACCGTTGGGAGGGGCCACAGATACGCAGTATTTT. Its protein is CASSPLGGATDTQYF.

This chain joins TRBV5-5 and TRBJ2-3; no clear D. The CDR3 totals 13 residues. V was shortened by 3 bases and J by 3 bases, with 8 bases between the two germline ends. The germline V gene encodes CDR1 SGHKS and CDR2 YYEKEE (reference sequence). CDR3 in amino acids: CASSSPRTDTQYF. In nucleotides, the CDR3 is TGTGCCAGCAGCTCCCCACGAACAGATACGCAGTATTTT. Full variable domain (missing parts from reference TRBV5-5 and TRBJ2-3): DAGVTQSPTHLIKTRGQQVTLRCSPISGHKSVSWYQQVLGQGPQFIFQYYEKEERGRGNFPDRFSARQFPNYSSELNVNALLLGDSALYLCASSSPRTDTQYFGPGTRLTVL.

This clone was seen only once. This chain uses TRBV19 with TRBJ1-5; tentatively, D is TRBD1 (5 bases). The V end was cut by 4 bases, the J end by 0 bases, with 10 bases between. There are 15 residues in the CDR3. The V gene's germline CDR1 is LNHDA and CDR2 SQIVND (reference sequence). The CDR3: CASSRGVYSNQPQHF. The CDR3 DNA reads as TGTGCCAGTAGTAGGGGGGTTTATAGCAATCAGCCCCAGCATTTT.

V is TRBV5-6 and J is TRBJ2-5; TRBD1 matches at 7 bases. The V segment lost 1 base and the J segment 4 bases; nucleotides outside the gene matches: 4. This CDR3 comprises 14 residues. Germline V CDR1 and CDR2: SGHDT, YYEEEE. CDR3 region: CASSLHRGGETQYF. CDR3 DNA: TGTGCCAGCAGCTTGCACAGGGGTGGAGAGACCCAGTACTTC.

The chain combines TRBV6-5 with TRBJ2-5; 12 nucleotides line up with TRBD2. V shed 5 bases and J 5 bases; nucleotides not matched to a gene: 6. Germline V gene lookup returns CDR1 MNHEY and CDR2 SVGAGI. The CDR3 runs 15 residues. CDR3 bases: TGTGCCAGCAGTCCCCTAGCGGGGGGGCGGGAGACCCAGTACTTC. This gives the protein CASSPLAGGRETQYF.

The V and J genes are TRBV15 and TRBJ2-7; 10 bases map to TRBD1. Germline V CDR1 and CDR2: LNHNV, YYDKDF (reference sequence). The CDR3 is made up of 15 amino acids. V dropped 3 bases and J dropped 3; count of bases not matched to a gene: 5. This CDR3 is CATSRGDRGYYEQYV. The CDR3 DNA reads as TGTGCCACCAGCAGGGGGGACAGGGGATACTACGAGCAGTACGTC.

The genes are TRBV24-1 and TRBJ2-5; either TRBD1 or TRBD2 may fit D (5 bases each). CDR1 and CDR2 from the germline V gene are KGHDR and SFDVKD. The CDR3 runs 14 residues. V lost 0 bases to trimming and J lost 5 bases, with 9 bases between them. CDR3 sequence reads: CATSDLQGGETQYF. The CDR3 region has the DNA TGTGCCACCAGTGATTTGCAGGGCGGGGAGACCCAGTACTTC.

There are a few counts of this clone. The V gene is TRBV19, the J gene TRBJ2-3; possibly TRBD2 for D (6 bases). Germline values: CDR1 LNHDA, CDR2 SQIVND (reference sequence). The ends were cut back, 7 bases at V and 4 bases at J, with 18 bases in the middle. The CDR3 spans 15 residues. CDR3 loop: CASTPRGVGSDTQYF. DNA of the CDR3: TGTGCCAGTACCCCTCGCGGGGTGGGATCAGATACGCAGTATTTT. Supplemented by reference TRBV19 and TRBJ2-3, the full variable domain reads DGGITQSPKYLFRKEGQNVTLSCEQNLNHDAMYWYRQDPGQGLRLIYYSQIVNDFQKGDIAEGYSVSREKKESFPLTVTSAQKNPTAFYLCASTPRGVGSDTQYFGPGTRLTVL.